Below, 18 T cell receptor beta chains from the same sample are listed, as sequenced in a study of CD8 T cells in ankylosing spondylitis. TCRdb reanalysed the 5' RACE reads using MiXCR and keeps one entry per CDR3 protein. The sample lists under 300,000 distinct CDR3 sequences; roughly 8.6% were seen once. The sequenced sample was blood, either unsorted or a sorted T cell fraction (not recorded which). Receptor source: a male donor with ankylosing spondylitis or in good health (not recorded which).

This clonotype was seen many times. The chain combines TRBV7-2 with TRBJ2-7; 9 bases agree with TRBD2. The ends lost 5 bases at V and 2 bases at J; junction bases unmatched: 16. The CDR3 contains 18 residues. Germline V lookup: CDR1 SGHTA, CDR2 FQGNSA. CDR3 sequence (DNA): TGTGCCAGCAGCCAAGGGTTAAGCGGCGCGGGAGGGACCTACGAGCAGTACTTC. Translating gives CASSQGLSGAGGTYEQYF.

This clonotype was counted many times. The rearrangement links TRBV12-3 or TRBV12-4 to TRBJ1-1; no reliable D call. Between the trimmed V and J ends, which lost 6 bases and 0 bases, there was a span of 14 bases. This CDR3 is 15 amino acids long. The CDR3 DNA reads TGTGCCAGCAGCCTCTCCGCGGCAGTGAACACTGAAGCTTTCTTT. It is translated as CASSLSAAVNTEAFF.

V usage is TRBV7-3 and J usage is TRBJ2-6; 7 bases agree with TRBD1. Germline V gene lookup returns CDR1 SGHTA and CDR2 FQGTGA. With V trimmed by 4 bases and J by 0 bases, 9 bases remained unmatched. The CDR3 extends over 18 amino acids. In DNA form, the CDR3 reads TGTGCCAGCAGCTCCCCAGGGGACAGCTACTCTGGGGCCAACGTCCTGACTTTC. Its protein product is CASSSPGDSYSGANVLTF.

There are many counts of this clonotype. This chain's CDR3 is CSAARQGDYNSPLHF. DNA of the CDR3: TGCAGTGCCGCCAGACAGGGAGACTATAATTCACCCCTCCACTTT. This chain links TRBV20-1 with TRBJ1-6, with TRBD1 matching over 7 bases. Germline-derived CDR1 and CDR2 are DFQATT and SNEGSKA (reference sequence). This CDR3 has 15 amino acids. V shed 6 bases, J shed 3 bases, and the junction held 8 bases outside the gene matches.

The sample holds many counts of this clonotype. CDR3 sequence: CASGLFATDTQYF. In DNA, the CDR3 is TGTGCCAGCGGGCTTTTTGCCACAGATACGCAGTATTTT. The chain joins TRBV5-6 to TRBJ2-3, with no clear D. The CDR3 loop spans 13 amino acids. V was trimmed by 7 bases and J by 2 bases, leaving 11 bases between them. The germline V gene has CDR1 SGHDT and CDR2 YYEEEE.

This clonotype has ten or more counts. The rearrangement uses TRBV7-6 and TRBJ2-1; 10 bases align to TRBD2. The CDR3 runs to 16 residues. The germline CDR1 and CDR2 sequences are SGHVS and FNYEAQ. The J segment lost 8 bases and the V segment lost 3 bases, leaving 10 bases of the junction unmatched. The CDR3 loop reads CASSFRPSGSSDEQFF. In nucleotides, the CDR3 is TGTGCCAGCAGCTTTCGGCCTAGCGGGAGTAGCGATGAGCAGTTCTTC.

This clonotype was observed many times. The rearrangement links TRBV29-1 to TRBJ2-7, with a weak D call TRBD1 (7 bases). V was clipped by 6 bases and J by 3 bases, with 12 bases between them. The CDR3 runs 12 residues. Germline CDR1 reads SQVTM; CDR2 reads ANQGSEA. CDR3 sequence reads: CSVRGDIYEQYF. The CDR3, as DNA: TGCAGCGTCAGGGGGGATATCTACGAGCAGTACTTC.

This clonotype was detected ten times or more. V usage is TRBV29-1 and J usage is TRBJ2-2, with D hard to call. Germline assignment: CDR1 SQVTM and CDR2 ANQGSEA. Trimming removed 2 bases from V and 6 bases from J, with 10 bases in between. The CDR3 loop spans 13 amino acids. CDR3 region: CSVERQSAGELFF. The CDR3 bases are TGCAGCGTTGAAAGGCAGAGTGCCGGGGAGCTGTTTTTT.

The table lists this clonotype with many counts. V and J are TRBV19 and TRBJ1-4, with D tentatively TRBD1 (6 bases). Per the germline V gene, CDR1 is LNHDA and CDR2 is SQIVND (reference sequence). The CDR3 runs 15 residues. V lost 6 bases and J lost 1, with 12 bases in between. Written as DNA, the CDR3 is TGTGCCAGTAGGACCTCGGACAGAACTAATGAAAAACTGTTTTTT. Translation gives CASRTSDRTNEKLFF.

Only a few counts were recorded for this clonotype. The V gene is TRBV12-3 or TRBV12-4, the J gene TRBJ2-7, with 11 bases lining up with TRBD2. This CDR3 is built from 15 residues. V lost 5 bases, J lost 3 bases, and 6 bases stayed unmatched. The CDR3, as DNA: TGTGCCAGCAGTAAATCTAGCGGGAGGATCTACGAGCAGTACTTC. Amino acid sequence: CASSKSSGRIYEQYF.

This clonotype was observed many times. This chain uses TRBV15 with TRBJ2-7; tentative D call: TRBD1 (6 bases). The CDR3 runs 15 residues. Trimming left V 0 bases short and J 2 bases short, with 11 bases between. Germline assignment: CDR1 LNHNV and CDR2 YYDKDF (reference sequence). The CDR3 nucleotides are TGTGCCACCAGCAGAGATACGGACAGCACCTACGAGCAGTACTTC. Protein: CATSRDTDSTYEQYF.

This clonotype has a count of ten or more. The chain joins TRBV7-9 to TRBJ1-3; D is unresolved. Trimming pared 6 bases from V and 1 base from J, leaving 4 bases between. The CDR3 has 12 residues. Germline V lookup: CDR1 SEHNR, CDR2 FQNEAQ (reference sequence). The DNA of the CDR3 is TGTGCCAGCAGACTTTCTGGAAACACCATATATTTT. Encoded protein: CASRLSGNTIYF. The whole variable domain, remainder taken from reference TRBV7-9 and TRBJ1-3, is DTGVSQNPRHKITKRGQNVTFRCDPISEHNRLYWYRQTLGQGPEFLTYFQNEAQLEKSRLLSDRFSAERPKGSFSTLEIQRTEQGDSAMYLCASRLSGNTIYFGEGSWLTVV.

V usage is TRBV6-1 and J usage is TRBJ2-2; the D call may be TRBD1 or TRBD2 (5 bases each). V gave up 6 bases and J gave up 4 bases, with 12 bases separating them. Per germline, CDR1 MNHNS and CDR2 SASEGT. The CDR3 is 14 amino acids. The CDR3 protein is CASRAPGGTGELFF. CDR3 in DNA: TGTGCCAGCAGGGCCCCTGGGGGCACCGGGGAGCTGTTTTTT.

This clonotype was counted at least ten times. This sequence joins TRBV4-2 and TRBJ1-2; no reliable D call. This CDR3 spans 13 amino acids. V lost 0 bases and J 6 bases, leaving 8 bases between the germline ends. From germline, CDR1 is LGHNA and CDR2 YNFKEQ. CDR3 nucleotide sequence: TGTGCCAGCAGCCAAGAGTCCAGCAATGGCTACACCTTC. This sequence encodes CASSQESSNGYTF.

This clonotype was counted many times. The chain links TRBV20-1 to TRBJ2-5; tentative D call: TRBD1 (7 bases). The CDR3 loop spans 11 amino acids. The germline V gene has CDR1 DFQATT and CDR2 SNEGSKA (reference sequence). CDR3 residues: CSQGGRETQYF. In DNA form, the CDR3 reads TGCAGCCAGGGGGGAAGGGAGACCCAGTACTTC.

The rearrangement joins TRBV7-9 to TRBJ1-4; TRBD1 matches at 7 bases. CDR1 and CDR2 (germline): SEHNR, FQNEAQ (reference sequence). The CDR3 sequence is 12 residues long. The trim removed 5 bases at V and 12 bases at J, leaving 6 bases unmatched. CDR3: CASSTGARELFF. In nucleotides, the CDR3 is TGTGCCAGCAGCACAGGGGCTCGGGAACTGTTTTTT. Complete variable domain (other parts from reference TRBV7-9 and TRBJ1-4): DTGVSQNPRHKITKRGQNVTFRCDPISEHNRLYWYRQTLGQGPEFLTYFQNEAQLEKSRLLSDRFSAERPKGSFSTLEIQRTEQGDSAMYLCASSTGARELFFGSGTQLSVL.

At least ten counts were recorded for this clonotype. The genes are TRBV10-3 and TRBJ2-3, with D tentatively TRBD1 or TRBD2 (6 bases each). The CDR3 consists of 13 residues. With 10 bases removed from V and 2 bases from J, the gap between germline ends came to 13 bases. Germline V lookup: CDR1 ENHRY, CDR2 SYGVKD. The CDR3 protein is CATYWGATDTQYF. The CDR3 bases are TGTGCCACCTACTGGGGGGCCACAGATACGCAGTATTTT.

This clonotype was counted many times. V gene TRBV4-3 combines with J gene TRBJ2-4; D call uncertain. Trimming took off 0 bases at V and 6 bases at J, with 6 bases between the two ends. Germline-derived CDR1 and CDR2 are LGHNA and YSLEER. CDR3 length: 13 residues. The CDR3 reads CASSQETRNIQYF. The CDR3 bases are TGCGCCAGCAGCCAAGAAACAAGAAACATTCAGTACTTC.